This T cell receptor beta chain was captured in a study of vaccination and CD4 T cells after COVID-19. Study as a whole: As their vaccination, participants received two doses of either BNT162b2 or mRNA-1273 vaccine. Whole-study results and caveats: For SARS-CoV-2-reactive clonotypes, the median went from roughly 19 to 38, a nonsignificant increase.

The treatment here: roughly 10-day PBMC culture with coronavirus spike peptide pools or control peptides (ViraFEST assay). Comments on this clonotype: What it binds is not known.

Sequencing of the DNA from cultured CD4+ T cells was carried out with the Oncomine TCR Beta short-read assay. Cultured CD4+ T cells were the source of extracted genomic DNA. TCRdb re-called the PCR reads through MiXCR, storing one row per CDR3 protein. Among approximately 15,000 distinct CDR3 sequences listed, 51% were seen once. The material sequenced was CD4+ T cells from blood, cultured in vitro. The TCR originated in a human donor who had recovered from COVID-19.

CDR3 coding DNA: TGTGCCAGCAGTCGCTATACGCAGTATTTT. Translating gives CASSRYTQYF. The rearrangement links TRBV28 to TRBJ2-3; the D is unclear. CDR3 length: 10 residues. V shed 5 bases and J shed 7 bases, with 4 bases lying between them. Germline loops: CDR1 MDHEN, CDR2 SYDVKM.